The entry below gives a single TCR beta chain sequence along with its context. What it binds is unknown. No treatment of any kind had been given to any patient before thyroid surgery. This sample stems from a study of metastatic and nonmetastatic thyroid tumors. MiXCR re-clonotyped the PCR reads for TCRdb. Here the sample spans 35,000 to 40,000 clones, 25% to 30% being singletons. The germline gives CDR1 SGHTA, CDR2 FQGNSA. The CDR3 is made up of 14 amino acids. Trimming removed 2 bases from V and 6 bases from J, with 11 bases in between. General observations from the study: The study reportedly found significantly higher TCR beta diversity in malignant thyroid tumors than benign nodules, in blood and tumor.

Sample: blood. The V and J genes are TRBV7-2 and TRBJ2-1; D unresolved. The receptor was isolated from a male donor with papillary thyroid cancer or a benign thyroid nodule (not recorded which). Some clones in this sample may be carry-over from other donors' samples. Written as DNA, the CDR3 is TGTGCCAGCAGCTTATCGCGGTTGGGCAATGAGCAGTTCTTC. This sequence encodes CASSLSRLGNEQFF.